Listed below are T cell receptor beta chains from one sample, sequenced in a study of cytotoxic CD8 clonotypes in ibrutinib-treated CLL. Sequencing used immunoSEQ multiplex PCR; TCRdb keeps in-frame clones, though not all of them. Among roughly 190,000 clones listed, 72% were seen once. This specimen was PBMCs, taken after 24 months of ibrutinib treatment. These receptors came from a human donor with chronic lymphocytic leukemia. Both conserved end residues are part of each CDR3. A D gene is named only where the DNA matches it firmly. Clone size is stated in some rows and not others, as once, few, many or a class when expanded.

d_gene	v_gene	abundance	j_gene	CDR3nt	CDR3aa
TRBD2	TRBV15	NA	TRBJ2-1	TGTGCCACCAGCAGAATCACTAGCGGAACCTACAATGAGCAGTTCTTC	CATSRITSGTYNEQFF
TRBD1	TRBV18	NA	TRBJ1-5	TGTGCCAGCTCACCCGACAGGGGGCGACAGGGCAATCAGCCCCAGCATTTT	CASSPDRGRQGNQPQHF
TRBD2	TRBV15	NA	TRBJ2-7	TGTGCCACCAGCTCCCGACTAGCGGTTACCTCCTACGAGCAGTACTTC	CATSSRLAVTSYEQYF
NA	TRBV5-1	NA	TRBJ2-2	TGCGCCAGCAGCCAATCCGGGAGAATGAACACCGGGGAGCTGTTTTTT	CASSQSGRMNTGELFF
TRBD2	TRBV5-1	NA	TRBJ2-2	TGCGCCAGCAGCTTAGCGGGAGCCGGGTCCGGGGAGCTGTTTTTT	CASSLAGAGSGELFF
TRBD1	TRBV15	once	TRBJ2-7	TGTGCCACCAGCAGAGATTCGGACAGGGGACGCGAGCAGTACTTC	CATSRDSDRGREQYF
NA	TRBV6-5	NA	TRBJ1-1	TGTGCCAGCAGTTATTACACTGAAGCTTTCTTT	CASSYYTEAFF
TRBD2	TRBV5-4	NA	TRBJ2-1	TGTGCCAGCAGCTTGGCCCGGGGCGGGGGCTACAATGAGCAGTTCTTC	CASSLARGGGYNEQFF
TRBD2	TRBV30	NA	TRBJ2-4	TGTGCCTGGAGTGTCTCGGGGGGGAACATTCAGTACTTC	CAWSVSGGNIQYF
NA	TRBV7-9	few	TRBJ1-2	TGTGCCAGCAGCTTAGGAGATAGCTCCCGCTATGGCTACACCTTC	CASSLGDSSRYGYTF
NA	TRBV18	NA	TRBJ1-4	TGTGCCAGCTCACCAGCAGGAAGGGGTGAAAAACTGTTTTTT	CASSPAGRGEKLFF
TRBD1	TRBV5-1	NA	TRBJ2-7	TGCGCCAGCAGCTTGAGGACAGGGGCTCCCTACGAGCAGTACTTC	CASSLRTGAPYEQYF
TRBD2	TRBV15	NA	TRBJ2-3	TGTGCCACCAGCTGGGGGGGTAGCCTCACAGATACGCAGTATTTT	CATSWGGSLTDTQYF
TRBD2	TRBV7-2	NA	TRBJ2-5	TGTGCCAGCAGCTTAGCGGGACTAGCGGGAGCAGTAGAGACCCAGTACTTC	CASSLAGLAGAVETQYF
TRBD2	TRBV7-9	NA	TRBJ2-1	TGTGCCAGCAGCTCTAGCGGGGAGCAGTTCTTC	CASSSSGEQFF
NA	TRBV29-1	NA	TRBJ2-7	TGCAGCGTTGAAGATTTGGCGGGCTACGAGCAGTACTTC	CSVEDLAGYEQYF